This TCR beta chain was recovered during a study of human T cells and chemical hapten exposure. Broader study findings: With regard to DPC sensitization, TCRs above 1 in 1000 frequency did not change. More PT1 expanded TCRs went with higher patch test scores. Alopecia in the donors means their immune response may deviate from healthy people's.

In the case of this clonotype: Its antigen remains unknown.

There are 17 residues in the CDR3. Trimming removed 2 bases from V and 5 bases from J; junction bases left unmatched: 8. The germline V gene encodes CDR1 MNHEY and CDR2 SVGEGT. TCRdb re-called the RACE reads through MiXCR, storing one row per CDR3 protein. The sample lists 65,000 to 100,000 distinct CDR3 sequences; more than 6.5% were seen once. Time point meaning: patch test 2, 6 weeks after DPC sensitization. Treatment in this sample: therapeutic diphenylcyclopropenone sensitization with weekly scalp DPC. This chain uses TRBV6-2 or TRBV6-3 with TRBJ1-6; 8 nucleotides line up with TRBD1. The source is a woman aged 25-40 years with alopecia areata. Some clones in this sample may be carry-over from other donors' samples. The source was whole blood, collected in connection with sensitization to the hapten diphenylcyclopropenone (DPC). The CDR3 coding sequence is TGTGCCAGCAGTTACCCGACAGGGGCGCGGGATAATTCACCCCTCCACTTT. Translating it yields CASSYPTGARDNSPLHF.